These 25 T cell receptor beta chains were all obtained from the same sample, sequenced in a study of CD8 T cells in ankylosing spondylitis. MiXCR, run by TCRdb on the 5' RACE reads, gives a single entry per CDR3 protein. The sample lists 300,000 to 400,000 distinct CDR3 sequences; roughly 20% were seen once. The source material was blood, either unsorted or a sorted T cell fraction (not recorded which). These receptors were taken from a male donor with ankylosing spondylitis or in good health (not recorded which).

This clonotype occurred many times. The rearrangement uses TRBV29-1 and TRBJ2-3; D possibly uses TRBD1 or TRBD2 (5 bases each). V gave up 7 bases and J gave up 3 bases, with 14 bases separating them. CDR1 is SQVTM, CDR2 ANQGSEA, per germline. The CDR3 is 13 amino acids. CDR3 DNA sequence: TGCAGCGGGGACGATGCCTGGACAGATACGCAGTATTTT. Protein product: CSGDDAWTDTQYF.

V and J are TRBV7-9 and TRBJ2-2; TRBD2 is a possible D gene (6 bases). Germline loops: CDR1 SEHNR, CDR2 FQNEAQ (reference sequence). The CDR3 consists of 17 residues. V gave up 5 bases and J gave up 6 bases, with 22 bases separating them. CDR3 amino acids: CASSRARLGRDPGELFF. In nucleotides, the CDR3 is TGTGCCAGCAGCCGTGCCCGACTAGGACGAGACCCCGGGGAGCTGTTTTTT.

The chain employs TRBV2 and TRBJ2-1, with 10 nucleotides matching TRBD2. The CDR3 runs to 13 residues. Germline V gives CDR1 SNHLY, CDR2 FYNNEI. Trimming cost V 7 bases and J 6 bases; bases outside gene matches: 3. The chain's CDR3 is CASKSGGANEQFF. For the CDR3, the DNA is TGTGCCAGCAAGAGCGGGGGGGCCAATGAGCAGTTCTTC.

This clonotype came up a few times. The chain links TRBV7-9 to TRBJ1-6; D uncertain. Germline CDR1 is SEHNR and CDR2 is FQNEAQ (reference sequence). CDR3 length equals 15 residues. The germline V and J ends were trimmed by 1 base and 5 bases, with 9 bases remaining between them. The CDR3 sequence: CASSLVRGNNSPLHF. Written as DNA, the CDR3 is TGTGCCAGCAGCTTAGTGCGAGGGAATAATTCACCCCTCCACTTT.

This clonotype turned up a few times. The chain is built from TRBV12-3 or TRBV12-4 and TRBJ1-5, with no clear D. V was trimmed by 7 bases and J by 8 bases, leaving 15 bases between them. This CDR3 contains 13 residues. The CDR3 protein is CASTRGRRKPQHF. As DNA, the CDR3 is TGTGCCAGCACCCGAGGTCGGCGAAAGCCCCAGCATTTT.

This clonotype showed up just a few times. Here the CDR3 reads CASSGWAGHLYEQFF. The CDR3 DNA sequence: TGTGCCAGCAGTGGATGGGCGGGACATTTGTATGAGCAGTTCTTC. The rearrangement uses TRBV25-1 and TRBJ2-1; either TRBD1 or TRBD2 may supply D (6 bases each). Per germline, CDR1 MGHDK and CDR2 SYGVNS. V shed 4 bases and J shed 8 bases, with 18 bases lying between them. The CDR3 totals 15 residues.

This chain connects TRBV4-1 to TRBJ2-5; 11 bases agree with TRBD1. The CDR3 has 15 residues. Germline CDR1 reads MGHRA; CDR2 reads YSYEKL. With V trimmed by 2 bases and J by 5 bases, 4 bases remained unmatched. The CDR3 loop reads CASSQQDRGHETQYF. DNA for the CDR3: TGCGCCAGCAGCCAACAGGACAGGGGGCATGAGACCCAGTACTTC.

The chain joins TRBV4-1 to TRBJ2-1, with 7 bases identical to TRBD1. The CDR3 length is 14 residues. The V gene's germline CDR1 is MGHRA and CDR2 YSYEKL. J was trimmed by 9 bases and V by 3 bases; bases with no gene match: 8. The CDR3 coding sequence is TGCGCCAGCAGCCACCGACAGGGTATGGTTGAGCAGTTCTTC. Its translation is CASSHRQGMVEQFF.

This sequence joins TRBV4-2 and TRBJ2-7; 8 bases are shared with TRBD2. With 1 base clipped from V and 2 bases from J, the junction kept 7 bases outside the gene matches. The length of the CDR3 is 16 residues. Germline CDR1 and CDR2: LGHNA and YNFKEQ. CDR3 residues: CASSQVLSGGAYEQYF. The CDR3 region has the DNA TGTGCCAGCAGCCAAGTTCTTTCGGGGGGGGCCTACGAGCAGTACTTC.

This clonotype was counted ten times or more. The chain employs TRBV29-1 and TRBJ2-5, with D possibly TRBD2 on 5 matching bases. Trimming pared 3 bases from V and 0 bases from J, leaving 11 bases between. Germline CDR1 SQVTM, CDR2 ANQGSEA. This CDR3 comprises 14 residues. CDR3 residues: CSVDGVGNQETQYF. In nucleotides, the CDR3 is TGCAGCGTTGACGGGGTCGGCAACCAAGAGACCCAGTACTTC.

This clonotype turned up a few times. The V call is TRBV18, the J call TRBJ2-1; 10 bases match TRBD2. The CDR3 has 13 residues. Per the germline V gene, CDR1 is KGHSH and CDR2 is LQKENI. Trimming took 10 bases from V and 3 from J; bases not matched to a gene: 3. CDR3 residues: CATRTSGYNEQFF. The CDR3 DNA follows: TGTGCCACCAGGACTAGCGGCTACAATGAGCAGTTCTTC. Drawing the rest from reference TRBV18 and TRBJ2-1, the complete variable domain is NAGVMQNPRHLVRRRGQEARLRCSPMKGHSHVYWYRQLPEEGLKFMVYLQKENIIDESGMPKERFSAEFPKEGPSILRIQQVVRGDSAAYFCATRTSGYNEQFFGPGTRLTVL.

The gene calls are TRBV7-8 and TRBJ2-7, with 7 bases lining up with TRBD1. From germline, CDR1 is SGHVS and CDR2 FQNEAQ. The CDR3 loop spans 14 amino acids. Losses at the gene ends were 6 bases for V and 3 bases for J; bases not matched to a gene: 8. This CDR3 reads CASRPGTVNYEQYF. The CDR3 DNA sequence: TGTGCCAGCAGACCCGGGACAGTAAACTACGAGCAGTACTTC.

This clonotype was seen repeatedly, ten times or more. J is TRBJ2-6 and V is TRBV14; D remains ambiguous. Germline CDR1 SGHDN, CDR2 FVKESK. CDR3 size: 15 residues. Trimming removed 5 bases at V and 0 bases at J, with 8 bases between. CDR3 DNA: TGTGCCAGCAGCACTGCACACTCTGGGGCCAACGTCCTGACTTTC. It translates to CASSTAHSGANVLTF.

The chain combines TRBV9 with TRBJ2-4, with TRBD1 matching 8 bases. The ends lost 4 bases at V and 4 bases at J; junction bases unmatched: 10. This CDR3 spans 16 amino acids. CDR1 and CDR2 (germline): SGDLS, YYNGEE. The CDR3 bases are TGTGCCAGCAGCCCCGATCCCACAGGGGGAAAAAACATTCAGTACTTC. Translated, it gives CASSPDPTGGKNIQYF.

This chain uses TRBV20-1 with TRBJ2-3; 7 bases are shared with TRBD2. The germline gives CDR1 DFQATT, CDR2 SNEGSKA (reference sequence). With V trimmed by 4 bases and J by 1 base, 17 bases remained unmatched. The CDR3 has 18 residues. The CDR3 nucleotides are TGCAGTGCTAACCACGCCCTAGCGGCCCCACGCGGCACAGATACGCAGTATTTT. Amino acids: CSANHALAAPRGTDTQYF.

This clonotype was found many times. The chain joins TRBV20-1 to TRBJ2-7; TRBD1 matches 7 bases. Germline V gene sequence: CDR1 DFQATT, CDR2 SNEGSKA (reference sequence). V shed 4 bases and J 3 bases; nucleotides not matched to a gene: 6. The CDR3 runs 13 residues. As DNA, the CDR3 is TGCAGTGCTATGGGACAGATTAGCTACGAGCAGTACTTC. It codes for CSAMGQISYEQYF.

This rearrangement joins TRBV5-1 to TRBJ2-7; D gene unclear. V was cut by 4 bases and J by 4 bases, with 18 bases left in between. The CDR3 extends over 15 amino acids. CDR1 SGHRS and CDR2 YFSETQ come from the germline V gene. DNA for the CDR3: TGCGCCAGCAGCCCCTGGACGAGGTCCCTATACGAGCAGTACTTC. Amino acid sequence: CASSPWTRSLYEQYF.

This clonotype was counted only a few times. The chain is built from TRBV29-1 and TRBJ2-1, with TRBD2 matching over 12 bases. The CDR3 has 14 amino acids. V lost 3 bases, J lost 8 bases, and 5 bases stayed unmatched. Germline-derived CDR1 and CDR2 are SQVTM and ANQGSEA. CDR3 loop: CSVDPSGGADEQFF. In nucleotides, the CDR3 is TGCAGCGTTGACCCTAGCGGGGGGGCCGATGAGCAGTTCTTC.

In its sample, this clonotype was seen a few times. The chain has TRBV25-1 and TRBJ1-5; possible D gene TRBD1, 5 bases. V was cut by 3 bases and J by 4 bases, with 7 bases left in between. Germline loops: CDR1 MGHDK, CDR2 SYGVNS. The CDR3 sequence is 13 residues long. This CDR3 reads CASSEWGNQPQHF. Written as DNA, the CDR3 is TGTGCCAGCAGTGAGTGGGGGAATCAGCCCCAGCATTTT.

The chain employs TRBV29-1 and TRBJ2-5; D perhaps matches TRBD1 (6 bases). The ends were cut back, 3 bases at V and 3 bases at J, with 11 bases in the middle. This CDR3 is built from 13 residues. Germline values: CDR1 SQVTM, CDR2 ANQGSEA. DNA of the CDR3: TGCAGCGTTGACCTACGGACAGAAGAGACCCAGTACTTC. Protein: CSVDLRTEETQYF.

This clonotype was observed a handful of times. J is TRBJ2-5 and V is TRBV21-1; the D segment call TRBD1 is taken from the table without a DNA check. TRBV21-1 is shown as a pseudogene. The CDR3 loop spans 15 amino acids. Here the CDR3 DNA reads TGTGCCAGCAGCAAAGACCCCCCGGGCCGGGAGACCCAGTACTTC. Its translation is CASSKDPPGRETQYF.

There are a few counts of this clonotype. The chain links TRBV4-1 to TRBJ2-7, with 7 bases aligning to TRBD1. This CDR3 spans 15 amino acids. V lost 4 bases and J lost 4; bases outside the gene matches: 10. The germline CDR1 and CDR2 sequences are MGHRA and YSYEKL. The CDR3 region has the DNA TGCGCCAGCAGCCTAAACGCAGGGGGTCCTTACGAGCAGTACTTC. Translating it yields CASSLNAGGPYEQYF.

This clonotype was seen a handful of times. The genes are TRBV6-6 and TRBJ2-3; the D is unclear. Between the trimmed V and J ends, which lost 8 bases and 3 bases, there was a span of 12 bases. Germline CDR1 MNHNY, CDR2 SVGAGI (reference sequence). The CDR3 extends over 13 amino acids. CDR3 amino acids: CASGRFFTDTQYF. The CDR3 bases are TGTGCCAGCGGACGGTTTTTTACAGATACGCAGTATTTT.

This clonotype turned up a few times. V gene TRBV4-1 combines with J gene TRBJ2-1, with TRBD2 matching 8 bases. The CDR3 has 18 residues. V was pared by 0 bases and J by 8 bases, with 15 bases of the junction left unmatched. Germline-derived CDR1 and CDR2 are MGHRA and YSYEKL. CDR3 amino acids: CASSQDPLGGGPGDEQFF. The CDR3 nucleotides are TGCGCCAGCAGCCAAGATCCCCTAGGCGGGGGGCCGGGTGATGAGCAGTTCTTC.

CDR3 DNA: TGCGCCAGCAGCTACCAGGGGTCTAACTATGGCTACACCTTC. It yields the protein CASSYQGSNYGYTF. This chain joins TRBV5-1 and TRBJ1-2, with a possible D match to TRBD1 (6 bases). Germline-derived CDR1 and CDR2 are SGHRS and YFSETQ. The CDR3 extends over 14 amino acids. The V end was cut by 3 bases, the J end by 0 bases, with 9 bases between.